These 3 T cell receptor beta chains were sequenced from one sample in a study of blood T cell repertoires in COVID-19. TCRdb keeps only in-frame clones here, not all; method: immunoSEQ multiplex PCR. This table has about 190,000 clones, 78% appearing once. Input material: peripheral blood. These receptors originate from a woman older than 75 with active or convalescent COVID-19.

The chain has TRBV7-8 and TRBJ2-1; 7 nucleotides match TRBD1. Germline-derived CDR1 and CDR2 are SGHVS and FQNEAQ. This CDR3 has 17 residues. V trimming: 1 base; J trimming: 4 bases; junction bases outside the gene matches: 10. This chain's CDR3 is CASSLEGTAIPYNEQFF. Here the CDR3 DNA reads TGTGCCAGCAGCTTAGAAGGGACAGCGATTCCTTACAATGAGCAGTTCTTC.

The chain combines TRBV7-2 with TRBJ2-5; TRBD1 aligns across 9 bases. This CDR3 contains 15 residues. The V gene's germline CDR1 is SGHTA and CDR2 FQGNSA. V was clipped by 5 bases and J by 4 bases; unmatched bases: 8. CDR3 nucleotide sequence: TGTGCCAGCAGCCGGAGGACAGGGGAGTCAGAGACCCAGTACTTC. Translated: CASSRRTGESETQYF.

This chain uses TRBV7-9 with TRBJ2-1, with a weak D call TRBD2 (5 bases). The CDR3 runs 13 residues. V was cut by 0 bases and J by 10 bases, with 10 bases left in between. The germline V gene encodes CDR1 SEHNR and CDR2 FQNEAQ (reference sequence). CDR3 DNA: TGTGCCAGCAGCTTAGCGCGAGGGTTGGAGCAGTTCTTC. It specifies CASSLARGLEQFF. The full variable domain, its missing parts supplied by reference TRBV7-9 and TRBJ2-1, is DTGVSQNPRHKITKRGQNVTFRCDPISEHNRLYWYRQTLGQGPEFLTYFQNEAQLEKSRLLSDRFSAERPKGSFSTLEIQRTEQGDSAMYLCASSLARGLEQFFGPGTRLTVL.